Presented here are 27 T cell receptor beta chains from one specimen sequenced in a study of blood T cell repertoires in COVID-19. Using immunoSEQ multiplex PCR, the repertoire was profiled, and TCRdb retains in-frame clones only, with some absent. The table has a few hundred thousand clones, just over 90% seen once. Specimen: PBMCs or T cells enriched from blood (not recorded which). These receptors all come from a woman in her thirties or forties who had been exposed to COVID-19.

The chain recombines TRBV5-4 with TRBJ2-3; weak D call: TRBD1 (6 bases). Between the trimmed V and J ends, which lost 3 bases and 1 base, there was a span of 6 bases. Germline V gene sequence: CDR1 SGHNT, CDR2 YYREEE (reference sequence). The CDR3 loop spans 13 amino acids. This CDR3 is CASSWTGTDTQYF. CDR3 in DNA: TGTGCCAGCAGCTGGACAGGCACAGATACGCAGTATTTT.

This chain connects TRBV7-2 to TRBJ2-5; 8 bases line up with TRBD2. The CDR3 runs 15 residues. V shed 0 bases, J shed 5 bases, and the junction held 5 bases outside the gene matches. The germline gives CDR1 SGHTA, CDR2 FQGNSA. CDR3 sequence (DNA): TGTGCCAGCAGCTTAGCCGGGCCGGGGGGGGAGACCCAGTACTTC. It encodes CASSLAGPGGETQYF.

CDR3 region: CASSQRGGTDTQYF. DNA of the CDR3: TGTGCCAGCAGCCAACGGGGTGGCACAGATACGCAGTATTTT. V is TRBV3-1 (or the pseudogene TRBV3-2) and J is TRBJ2-3, with D perhaps TRBD2 (5 bases). The CDR3 is 14 amino acids. V lost 2 bases and J 1 base, leaving 7 bases between the germline ends. Germline CDR1 and CDR2: LGHDT and YNNKEL (reference sequence).

The genes are TRBV19 and TRBJ1-1; 8 bases are shared with TRBD1. The CDR3 totals 17 residues. Unmatched junction bases numbered 19, after V lost 7 bases and J lost 6 bases. In germline, CDR1 is LNHDA, CDR2 SQIVND (reference sequence). The CDR3 coding sequence is TGTGCCAGTAAACGGTTGGGTGCGGGACAGGCTGGACCTGAAGCTTTCTTT. It is translated as CASKRLGAGQAGPEAFF.

This CDR3 reads CASSPAGTGADYGYTF. In DNA, the CDR3 is TGTGCCAGCAGTCCAGCCGGGACAGGGGCTGACTATGGCTACACCTTC. The chain combines TRBV6-6 with TRBJ1-2, with 10 bases lining up with TRBD1. Germline CDR1 reads MNHNY; CDR2 reads SVGAGI (reference sequence). Trimming cost V 5 bases and J 3 bases; bases outside gene matches: 9. The CDR3 contains 16 residues.

The chain carries TRBV30 and TRBJ1-6; the D is unclear. CDR1 GTSNPN and CDR2 SVGIG come from the germline V gene (reference sequence). V lost 0 bases and J lost 8, with 8 bases in between. The CDR3 length is 13 residues. The CDR3 coding sequence is TGTGCCTGGAGTGTAGGGCGGGATTCACCCCTCCACTTT. This codes for CAWSVGRDSPLHF.

Concerning this clone itself: Different DNA sequences within this sample yield the same CDR3. The gene calls are TRBV2 and TRBJ1-1; TRBD1 aligns across 10 bases. The J segment lost 5 bases and the V segment lost 2 bases, leaving 5 bases of the junction unmatched. Germline V lookup: CDR1 SNHLY, CDR2 FYNNEI. The CDR3 totals 15 residues. CDR3 coding DNA: TGTGCCAGCAGTGAAAGGGACAGGGGACGGACTGAAGCTTTCTTT. Translating it yields CASSERDRGRTEAFF. Together with reference TRBV2 and TRBJ1-1, the CDR3 gives the full variable domain: EPEVTQTPSHQVTQMGQEVILRCVPISNHLYFYWYRQILGQKVEFLVSFYNNEISEKSEIFDDQFSVERPDGSNFTLKIRSTKLEDSAMYFCASSERDRGRTEAFFGQGTRLTVV.

The chain couples TRBV6-5 to TRBJ2-1, with 8 bases lining up with TRBD1. V shed 4 bases, J shed 7 bases, and the junction held 9 bases outside the gene matches. There are 15 residues in the CDR3. In germline, CDR1 is MNHEY, CDR2 SVGAGI. CDR3 sequence reads: CASSSSRGRGNEQFF. Written as DNA, the CDR3 is TGTGCCAGCAGTTCTTCCAGGGGGCGAGGGAATGAGCAGTTCTTC.

The CDR3, as DNA: TGTGCCAGCAGCGTAGCAGGGGGGCCGGGGACTGAAGCTTTCTTT. It is translated as CASSVAGGPGTEAFF. The chain employs TRBV9 and TRBJ1-1; 7 bases agree with TRBD1. Per germline, CDR1 SGDLS and CDR2 YYNGEE. The CDR3 loop spans 15 amino acids. Trimming cost V 0 bases and J 5 bases; bases outside gene matches: 7.

This clone showed up just a few times. The V and J genes are TRBV19 and TRBJ2-7; D may be TRBD1 (6 bases). V was trimmed by 6 bases and J by 0 bases, leaving 12 bases between them. CDR3 length equals 14 residues. Germline V gene data show CDR1 as LNHDA and CDR2 as SQIVND (reference sequence). The CDR3 loop reads CASSPDSLSYEQYF. The CDR3 bases are TGTGCCAGTAGCCCGGACAGTCTCTCCTACGAGCAGTACTTC.

The chain employs TRBV10-2 and TRBJ1-6, with 7 bases aligning to TRBD1. This CDR3 spans 12 amino acids. Germline V CDR1 and CDR2: WSHSY, SAAADI. Germline trimming cut 10 bases from V and 9 bases from J; bases unmatched to any gene: 6. The DNA of the CDR3 is TGCGCCACCGAAGGGGGCCTTTCACCCCTCCACTTT. It codes for CATEGGLSPLHF.

A single count supports this clone. The chain has TRBV12-5 and TRBJ2-1; the D gene is possibly TRBD1 (5 bases). Trimming left V 3 bases short and J 4 bases short, with 7 bases between. Germline lookup yields CDR1 LGHNT and CDR2 FRNRAP. The CDR3 is 13 amino acids. CDR3 amino acids: CASGFPGYNEQFF. CDR3 sequence (DNA): TGTGCTAGTGGTTTTCCAGGGTACAATGAGCAGTTCTTC.

The rearrangement uses TRBV7-9 and TRBJ1-1, with D possibly being TRBD1 (5 bases). The CDR3 is 14 residues long. With 3 bases removed from V and 1 base from J, the gap between germline ends came to 9 bases. Per the germline V gene, CDR1 is SEHNR and CDR2 is FQNEAQ (reference sequence). As DNA, the CDR3 is TGTGCCAGCAGCTTTAAGGGGCAGAACACTGAAGCTTTCTTT. As protein: CASSFKGQNTEAFF. The full variable domain, its missing parts supplied by reference TRBV7-9 and TRBJ1-1, is DTGVSQNPRHKITKRGQNVTFRCDPISEHNRLYWYRQTLGQGPEFLTYFQNEAQLEKSRLLSDRFSAERPKGSFSTLEIQRTEQGDSAMYLCASSFKGQNTEAFFGQGTRLTVV.

V usage is TRBV5-4 and J usage is TRBJ2-5; the D gene is possibly TRBD1 (5 bases). With 4 bases removed from V and 7 bases from J, the gap between germline ends came to 17 bases. Germline CDR1 is SGHNT and CDR2 is YYREEE (reference sequence). The CDR3 covers 14 residues. CDR3 DNA sequence: TGTGCCAGCAGCCTGGACACTCTAAGGGGGACCCAGTACTTC. Amino acids: CASSLDTLRGTQYF.

The chain has TRBV27 and TRBJ2-5, with D perhaps TRBD2 (6 bases). V was clipped by 4 bases and J by 2 bases, with 17 bases between them. The CDR3 is 16 amino acids. Germline lookup yields CDR1 MNHEY and CDR2 SMNVEV (reference sequence). DNA of the CDR3: TGTGCCAGCAGTTCCCCCTCCTCCGGGAGTCAAGAGACCCAGTACTTC. It encodes CASSSPSSGSQETQYF.

The chain links TRBV19 to TRBJ2-6; maybe TRBD2 (6 bases). There are 14 residues in the CDR3. Germline CDR1 reads LNHDA; CDR2 reads SQIVND (reference sequence). Trimming took 7 bases from V and 3 from J, leaving 10 bases between them. CDR3: CASMRGGGANVLTF. In DNA form, the CDR3 reads TGTGCCAGTATGCGGGGTGGTGGGGCCAACGTCCTGACTTTC.

The count of this clone is one. The chain is built from TRBV7-8 and TRBJ2-7; D is possibly TRBD2 (5 bases). V was pared by 0 bases and J by 0 bases, with 6 bases between. This CDR3 has 14 amino acids. Germline CDR1 reads SGHVS; CDR2 reads FQNEAQ. The CDR3 region is CASSLAGISYEQYF. For the CDR3, the DNA is TGTGCCAGCAGCTTAGCCGGGATCTCCTACGAGCAGTACTTC.

This chain connects TRBV25-1 to TRBJ2-1; D is unclear. Trimming cost V 2 bases and J 3 bases, with 11 bases left between them. CDR3 length equals 15 residues. The germline V gene has CDR1 MGHDK and CDR2 SYGVNS. DNA of the CDR3: TGTGCCAGCAGTGAACCCCTGAGACTCTACAATGAGCAGTTCTTC. Translation: CASSEPLRLYNEQFF.

This sequence joins TRBV6-5 and TRBJ1-2, with a weak D call TRBD1 (5 bases). Between the trimmed V and J ends, which lost 5 bases and 8 bases, there was a span of 12 bases. Germline CDR1 reads MNHEY; CDR2 reads SVGAGI. The CDR3 sequence is 12 residues long. The CDR3 coding sequence is TGTGCCAGCAGTCCCAGGGCGCGGGGCTACACCTTC. Translated, it gives CASSPRARGYTF.

J is TRBJ1-3 and V is TRBV2; D uncertain. The V gene's germline CDR1 is SNHLY and CDR2 FYNNEI. CDR3 length: 16 residues. Trimming removed 3 bases from V and 0 bases from J, with 12 bases in between. For the CDR3, the DNA is TGTGCCAGCAGTGACGGAGCGATCCTCTCTGGAAACACCATATATTTT. As protein: CASSDGAILSGNTIYF.

This clone was seen only once. This rearrangement joins TRBV29-1 to TRBJ1-1; D is unclear. CDR1 and CDR2 (germline): SQVTM, ANQGSEA. The germline V and J ends were trimmed by 4 bases and 13 bases, with 16 bases remaining between them. The CDR3 extends over 11 amino acids. CDR3 residues: CSVVPGEVGFF. The CDR3 nucleotides read TGCAGCGTTGTCCCCGGGGAGGTGGGTTTCTTT.

This sequence joins TRBV7-2 and TRBJ1-2, with D perhaps TRBD1 (5 bases). The V and J ends lost 1 base and 7 bases respectively, with 16 bases between them. This CDR3 has 15 amino acids. The V gene's germline CDR1 is SGHTA and CDR2 FQGNSA. The CDR3 here is CASSLELEGRRGYTF. CDR3 nucleotides: TGTGCCAGCAGCTTAGAGTTGGAGGGGCGCCGTGGCTACACCTTC.

This sequence joins TRBV30 and TRBJ2-7, with D perhaps TRBD1 (5 bases). CDR3 size: 11 residues. Germline V gene data show CDR1 as GTSNPN and CDR2 as SVGIG (reference sequence). V lost 5 bases and J 3 bases, leaving 8 bases between the germline ends. CDR3 amino acids: CAWGAFYEQYF. Here the CDR3 DNA reads TGTGCCTGGGGGGCTTTCTACGAGCAGTACTTC. The whole variable domain, remainder taken from reference TRBV30 and TRBJ2-7, is SQTIHQWPATLVQPVGSPLSLECTVEGTSNPNLYWYRQAAGRGLQLLFYSVGIGQISSEVPQNLSASRPQDRQFILSSKKLLLSDSGFYLCAWGAFYEQYFGPGTRLTVT.

V and J are TRBV3-1 (or the pseudogene TRBV3-2) and TRBJ1-6; D call uncertain. Trimming pared 4 bases from V and 8 bases from J, leaving 6 bases between. This CDR3 is built from 12 residues. Germline V CDR1 and CDR2: LGHDT, YNNKEL (reference sequence). CDR3 sequence: CASSLNYSPLHF. In nucleotides, the CDR3 is TGTGCCAGCAGCCTAAATTATTCACCCCTCCACTTT.

The chain couples TRBV2 to TRBJ1-1; D gene ambiguous. V gave up 6 bases and J gave up 4 bases, with 18 bases separating them. CDR3 length: 15 amino acids. Germline CDR1 is SNHLY and CDR2 is FYNNEI. The CDR3 nucleotides read TGTGCCAGCAGCCCTCAGCGGTTCTCGAGCACTGAAGCTTTCTTT. Translating gives CASSPQRFSSTEAFF.

This chain connects TRBV5-6 to TRBJ2-2; no clear D. Trimming stripped 1 base from V and 6 bases from J, with 10 bases between. This CDR3 spans 14 amino acids. The germline gives CDR1 SGHDT, CDR2 YYEEEE. The CDR3 DNA is TGTGCCAGCAGCTTGATTGACCGGGCCGGGGAGCTGTTTTTT. Its translation is CASSLIDRAGELFF.

The V call is TRBV4-1, the J call TRBJ2-7; TRBD2 aligns across 12 bases. Germline V lookup: CDR1 MGHRA, CDR2 YSYEKL. With V trimmed by 5 bases and J by 5 bases, 19 bases remained unmatched. CDR3 size: 19 residues. The CDR3 bases are TGCGCCAGCAGCATTCCCGGCCTAGCGGGAGGGCCTTCTAACCACGAGCAGTACTTC. It translates to CASSIPGLAGGPSNHEQYF.